Shown below are 10 T cell receptor beta chains from a single sample sequenced in a study of blood T cell repertoires in COVID-19. The data were produced by immunoSEQ multiplex PCR, yet TCRdb's version contains in-frame clones alone and is incomplete. The sample comprises hundreds of thousands of clones, approximately 86% of which are singletons, and 7.1% rests with the top ten. Specimen: peripheral blood. The receptors come from a woman aged 55-69 years with COVID-19, enrolled during active disease.

This chain links TRBV15 with TRBJ2-2, with no clear D. The CDR3 totals 16 residues. Germline lookup yields CDR1 LNHNV and CDR2 YYDKDF (reference sequence). The ends were cut back, 2 bases at V and 1 base at J, with 11 bases in the middle. In DNA, the CDR3 is TGTGCCACCAGCAGATCTTCTCGAGAGAACACCGGGGAGCTGTTTTTT. The encoded protein is CATSRSSRENTGELFF.

This clone was counted once. The chain carries TRBV19 and TRBJ2-7; 8 nucleotides match TRBD1. The CDR3 totals 13 residues. CDR1 is LNHDA and CDR2 is SQIVND in the germline V gene (reference sequence). Germline trimming cut 8 bases from V and 3 bases from J; bases unmatched to any gene: 6. CDR3 residues: CASSGTGHYEQYF. The CDR3 DNA follows: TGTGCCAGTTCCGGGACAGGACACTACGAGCAGTACTTC.

The rearrangement links TRBV7-3 to TRBJ1-1; D is perhaps TRBD1 (5 bases). CDR1 is SGHTA, CDR2 FQGTGA, per germline. V was shortened by 5 bases and J by 4 bases, with 11 bases between the two germline ends. The CDR3 has 13 amino acids. The CDR3 bases are TGTGCCAGCAGCCCCCGCCAGGGCACTGAAGCTTTCTTT. Its protein product is CASSPRQGTEAFF.

CDR3 residues: CASSPTPGTGVDGYTF. CDR3 nucleotide sequence: TGTGCCAGCAGCCCCACACCGGGGACAGGGGTTGATGGCTACACCTTC. V gene TRBV7-9 combines with J gene TRBJ1-2; TRBD1 aligns across 10 bases. This CDR3 has 16 amino acids. Germline lookup yields CDR1 SEHNR and CDR2 FQNEAQ (reference sequence). Trimming at V came to 5 bases and at J to 6 bases, leaving 12 bases not matched to a gene.

V and J are TRBV9 and TRBJ1-2, with a tentative D call TRBD1 (6 bases). Trimming took off 4 bases at V and 7 bases at J, with 20 bases between the two ends. This CDR3 comprises 15 residues. Germline values: CDR1 SGDLS, CDR2 YYNGEE. The CDR3 nucleotides are TGTGCCAGCAGCCCCAGGGGAGGGACTAATGCTGGCTACACCTTC. As protein: CASSPRGGTNAGYTF.

This chain links TRBV30 with TRBJ2-6; D remains unclear. The CDR3 runs to 13 residues. The germline V gene encodes CDR1 GTSNPN and CDR2 SVGIG (reference sequence). The V gene lost 3 bases and the J gene lost 0 bases, with 3 bases spanning the gap. Here the CDR3 reads CAWSRSGANVLTF. The CDR3 nucleotides are TGTGCCTGGAGCCGCTCTGGGGCCAACGTCCTGACTTTC.

The rearrangement uses TRBV30 and TRBJ1-5; D call uncertain. The germline V and J ends were trimmed by 0 bases and 11 bases, with 14 bases remaining between them. This CDR3 is 13 amino acids long. The germline CDR1 and CDR2 sequences are GTSNPN and SVGIG (reference sequence). CDR3 DNA: TGTGCCTGGAGTGTAGAGGGATTCAGGTCCCAGCATTTT. Encoded protein: CAWSVEGFRSQHF.

This chain uses TRBV5-1 with TRBJ2-5, with D perhaps TRBD2 (5 bases). Looked up from germline, CDR1 is SGHRS and CDR2 is YFSETQ. CDR3 length equals 14 residues. Trimming removed 0 bases from V and 5 bases from J, with 11 bases in between. CDR3 in DNA: TGCGCCAGCAGCTTGGGGCTCCCGGGGGAGACCCAGTACTTC. As protein: CASSLGLPGETQYF.

V gene TRBV6-5 combines with J gene TRBJ2-7; D might be TRBD1 (7 bases). V was cut by 2 bases and J by 7 bases, with 15 bases left in between. Germline V lookup: CDR1 MNHEY, CDR2 SVGAGI. CDR3 length: 14 residues. As DNA, the CDR3 is TGTGCCAGCAGTTACAATGGCAGGGGGAGGGAGCAGTACTTC. Protein sequence: CASSYNGRGREQYF.

V gene TRBV18 combines with J gene TRBJ1-2; perhaps TRBD1 as D (5 bases). Trimming took 2 bases from V and 4 from J, leaving 5 bases between them. Germline lookup yields CDR1 KGHSH and CDR2 LQKENI. This CDR3 is 12 amino acids long. The CDR3 DNA reads as TGTGCCAGCTCACCAGACAGCTATGGCTACACCTTC. Its translation is CASSPDSYGYTF.